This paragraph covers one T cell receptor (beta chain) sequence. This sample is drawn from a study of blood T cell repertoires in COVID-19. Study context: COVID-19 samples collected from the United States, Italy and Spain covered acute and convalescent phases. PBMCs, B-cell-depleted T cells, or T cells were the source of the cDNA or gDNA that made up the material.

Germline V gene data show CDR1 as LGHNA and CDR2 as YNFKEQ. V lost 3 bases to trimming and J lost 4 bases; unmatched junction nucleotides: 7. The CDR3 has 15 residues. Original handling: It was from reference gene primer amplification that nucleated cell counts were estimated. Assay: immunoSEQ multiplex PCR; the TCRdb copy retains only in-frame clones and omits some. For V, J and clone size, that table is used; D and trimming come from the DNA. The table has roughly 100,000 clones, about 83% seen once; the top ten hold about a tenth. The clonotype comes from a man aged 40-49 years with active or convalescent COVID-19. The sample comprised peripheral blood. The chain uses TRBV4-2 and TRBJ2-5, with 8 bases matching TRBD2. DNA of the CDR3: TGTGCCAGCAGCCAGGAAGATCGGGGGGGAGAGACCCAGTACTTC. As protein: CASSQEDRGGETQYF.